The rows below give T cell receptor beta chains drawn from one sample of a study of T cell changes during pregnancy in multiple sclerosis. Sequencing used immunoSEQ multiplex PCR; TCRdb keeps in-frame clones, though not all of them. Of approximately 48,000 clones listed, roughly 92% were seen once; the top ten hold roughly 5.5%. The sample was CD8+ T cells from peripheral blood mononuclear cells, taken before pregnancy. All receptors derive from a female donor with multiple sclerosis, enrolled in a pregnancy study. The CDR3 runs from the conserved cysteine through the conserved F or W. Fields, in order: CDR3 DNA, CDR3 protein, V gene, J gene, D gene, clone size. The D gene is left open where the match is weak. Clone size is shown for a subset of rows, as once, few, many or a class of expanded clone.

DNA: TGCGCCAGCAGCCCAGGGACCTACGAGCAGTACTTC; CDR3: CASSPGTYEQYF; V: TRBV5-1; J: TRBJ2-7; D: NA; size: few
DNA: TGTGCCAGTAGTATAGGTCTTGGAAACACCATATATTTT; CDR3: CASSIGLGNTIYF; V: TRBV19; J: TRBJ1-3; D: NA; size: once
DNA: TGTGCCAGTTACCGGGTTCCCCCGACAGATCAGCCCCAGCATTTT; CDR3: CASYRVPPTDQPQHF; V: TRBV21-1; J: TRBJ1-5; D: NA; size: NA
DNA: TGTGCCAGCAGTTCCCCCCTCGAGGGAAGACAGTTCTTC; CDR3: CASSSPLEGRQFF; V: TRBV27; J: TRBJ2-1; D: NA; size: NA
DNA: TGTGCCAGTAGTCGGGGACAGGGGTTGTACGAGCAGTACTTC; CDR3: CASSRGQGLYEQYF; V: TRBV19; J: TRBJ2-7; D: TRBD1; size: NA
DNA: TGCGCCAGCAGCGGGGCCGTTAGGGGGGGGTCCTACAATGAGCAGTTCTTC; CDR3: CASSGAVRGGSYNEQFF; V: TRBV5-1; J: TRBJ2-1; D: NA; size: once
DNA: TGTGCCAGCAGCCTAGCGGGACAGGAAAATTACGAGCAGTACTTC; CDR3: CASSLAGQENYEQYF; V: TRBV5-7; J: TRBJ2-7; D: NA; size: NA
DNA: TGTGCCAGCAGGGTAACTCGGGGGACTGAAGCTTTCTTT; CDR3: CASRVTRGTEAFF; V: TRBV27; J: TRBJ1-1; D: NA; size: NA
DNA: TGTGCCAGCAGCTTAGGAGGGGGCGCTGGAAACACCATATATTTT; CDR3: CASSLGGGAGNTIYF; V: TRBV7-6; J: TRBJ1-3; D: TRBD1; size: NA
DNA: TGTGCCAGCAGCTTGTTCGGACGGGGGGCCTCTGGGGCCAACGTCCTGACTTTC; CDR3: CASSLFGRGASGANVLTF; V: TRBV5-6; J: TRBJ2-6; D: NA; size: NA
DNA: TGCGCCAGCAGTCAATCGGGGGGGCCGAACACCGGGGAGCTGTTTTTT; CDR3: CASSQSGGPNTGELFF; V: TRBV23-1; J: TRBJ2-2; D: NA; size: NA
DNA: TGCGCCAGCAGCCAAGATTTAAGCGGGAGGGCGGGTGAGCAGTACTTC; CDR3: CASSQDLSGRAGEQYF; V: TRBV4-3; J: TRBJ2-7; D: TRBD2; size: NA
DNA: TGTGCCACAGCGGATTCATCGGCAGGGGGCCTTTATTCCTACGAGCAGTACTTC; CDR3: CATADSSAGGLYSYEQYF; V: TRBV15; J: TRBJ2-7; D: TRBD1; size: NA
DNA: TGTGCCAGCAGTTTATGGGGCAGCGGGAATAATGAAAAACTGTTTTTT; CDR3: CASSLWGSGNNEKLFF; V: TRBV27; J: TRBJ1-4; D: NA; size: NA
DNA: TGTGCCAGCGGACAGGGGAGCTCCTACGAGCAGTACTTC; CDR3: CASGQGSSYEQYF; V: TRBV19; J: TRBJ2-7; D: TRBD1; size: NA
DNA: TGTGCCAGTAGTATAGACGAAGGGGGTGCCTATGGCTACACCTTC; CDR3: CASSIDEGGAYGYTF; V: TRBV19; J: TRBJ1-2; D: NA; size: NA
DNA: TGCAGCGTTGCTACTGGCTCCTACGAGCAGTACTTC; CDR3: CSVATGSYEQYF; V: TRBV29-1; J: TRBJ2-7; D: NA; size: NA
DNA: TGTGCCAGCAGTCCGTCACTACTAAGCACAGATACGCAGTATTTT; CDR3: CASSPSLLSTDTQYF; V: TRBV27; J: TRBJ2-3; D: NA; size: NA
DNA: TGCGCCAGCAGCGACCCCCCGACTAACTCCTACGAGCAGTACTTC; CDR3: CASSDPPTNSYEQYF; V: TRBV5-1; J: TRBJ2-7; D: NA; size: NA
DNA: TGTGCCAGCAGCGTAGCGGGCGGGAGGGCCTCCGAGTCTGGGGCCAACGTCCTGACTTTC; CDR3: CASSVAGGRASESGANVLTF; V: TRBV9; J: TRBJ2-6; D: TRBD2; size: NA
DNA: TGTGCCAGCAGCGTGGGTACAGGGTTCATGAACACTGAAGCTTTCTTT; CDR3: CASSVGTGFMNTEAFF; V: TRBV9; J: TRBJ1-1; D: NA; size: NA
DNA: TGTGCCAGCAGCTTGGCCGGGGAAATCAACACCGGGGAGCTGTTTTTT; CDR3: CASSLAGEINTGELFF; V: TRBV5-4; J: TRBJ2-2; D: NA; size: NA
DNA: TGTGCCAGCAGCTTGGGACAGTTTAATGAAAAACTGTTTTTT; CDR3: CASSLGQFNEKLFF; V: TRBV7-9; J: TRBJ1-4; D: TRBD1; size: NA
DNA: TGTGCCAGCAGTCCCCCCGGGGGGAGCTCCTACGAGCAGTACTTC; CDR3: CASSPPGGSSYEQYF; V: TRBV6-5; J: TRBJ2-7; D: TRBD2; size: NA
DNA: TGTGCCAGCAGCCAAGCGCAGGGGACGGTGAACACTGAAGCTTTCTTT; CDR3: CASSQAQGTVNTEAFF; V: TRBV4-2; J: TRBJ1-1; D: NA; size: NA
DNA: TGTGCCAGCAGCCCTCGAGGGAGAAACACTGAAGCTTTCTTT; CDR3: CASSPRGRNTEAFF; V: TRBV11-2; J: TRBJ1-1; D: NA; size: NA
DNA: TGCGCCAGCAGCCCCAAAAACTCTTTACCGGGACTAGCGGGCGATGAGCAGTTCTTC; CDR3: CASSPKNSLPGLAGDEQFF; V: TRBV4-3; J: TRBJ2-1; D: TRBD2; size: NA